These T cell receptor beta chains were read from a single sample in a study of T cell responses to AZD1222 COVID-19 vaccine. Clones were read by immunoSEQ multiplex PCR, and TCRdb kept only the in-frame ones, dropping some. The repertoire holds some 150,000 clones, with more than 80% as singletons. This specimen was peripheral blood, taken 28 days after the second AZD1222 dose. All receptors come from an adult who received the AZD1222 COVID-19 vaccine. Each CDR3 is given with its conserved first and last residue. D genes are given only for firm matches. A row's size may be missing; if present it is once, few, many or a size class.

abundance	v_gene	d_gene	j_gene	CDR3aa	CDR3nt
NA	TRBV5-5	NA	TRBJ1-5	CASSPTSNQPQHF	TGTGCCAGCAGCCCGACGAGCAATCAGCCCCAGCATTTT
NA	TRBV14	NA	TRBJ1-1	CASSQDLGGWDTEAFF	TGTGCCAGCAGCCAAGATTTGGGAGGGTGGGACACTGAAGCTTTCTTT
NA	TRBV19	NA	TRBJ1-3	CASSMEQGRGNTIYF	TGTGCCAGTAGTATGGAGCAGGGACGAGGAAACACCATATATTTT
NA	TRBV11-2	NA	TRBJ2-7	CASSLDVAYEQYF	TGTGCCAGCAGCTTAGACGTAGCCTACGAGCAGTACTTC
NA	TRBV5-1	NA	TRBJ2-3	CASSLKSDTQYF	TGCGCCAGCAGCTTGAAATCAGATACGCAGTATTTT
NA	TRBV14	TRBD1	TRBJ1-2	CASSQDRQGFYGYTF	TGTGCCAGCAGCCAAGATCGACAGGGGTTTTATGGCTACACCTTC
NA	TRBV7-8	TRBD1	TRBJ1-1	CASSPRAGGTEAFF	TGTGCCAGCAGCCCCCGGGCAGGGGGCACTGAAGCTTTCTTT
NA	TRBV4-1	TRBD1	TRBJ1-1	CASSQGTGWTEAFF	TGCGCCAGCAGCCAAGGGACAGGTTGGACTGAAGCTTTCTTT
few	TRBV21-1	NA	TRBJ1-6	CASSHLTEKVYSPLHF	TGTGCCAGCAGCCATCTAACGGAGAAGGTGTATTCACCCCTCCACTTT
NA	TRBV18	TRBD2	TRBJ2-7	CASSPVTSGDEQYF	TGTGCCAGCTCACCGGTGACTAGCGGAGACGAGCAGTACTTC
NA	TRBV5-1	TRBD2	TRBJ2-1	CASSLIAGTYNEQFF	TGCGCCAGCAGCCTTATAGCGGGAACCTACAATGAGCAGTTCTTC
NA	TRBV30	TRBD2	TRBJ2-3	CAWRESGRAQYF	TGTGCCTGGAGAGAGAGCGGGAGGGCGCAGTATTTT
NA	TRBV6-5	NA	TRBJ2-7	CASGADRLTYEQYF	TGTGCCAGCGGGGCCGACAGACTTACCTACGAGCAGTACTTC
NA	TRBV7-9	TRBD1	TRBJ1-2	CASSSGQGKSDYGYTF	TGTGCCAGCAGCTCCGGACAGGGGAAATCTGACTATGGCTACACCTTC
NA	TRBV29-1	TRBD2	TRBJ2-6	CSVRVVRGSDSGANVLTF	TGCAGCGTTAGGGTGGTGCGGGGGTCGGACTCTGGGGCCAACGTCCTGACTTTC
NA	TRBV24-1	NA	TRBJ2-5	CATSDTRSLGETQYF	TGTGCCACCAGTGACACGAGATCCCTAGGGGAGACCCAGTACTTC
few	TRBV5-4	NA	TRBJ1-5	CASSVQGLGNQPQHF	TGTGCCAGCAGCGTACAGGGACTGGGCAATCAGCCCCAGCATTTT
NA	TRBV10-3	NA	TRBJ2-3	CAIRGGSTDTQYF	TGTGCCATCAGGGGCGGTTCCACAGATACGCAGTATTTT
NA	TRBV11-2	TRBD1	TRBJ1-1	CASSLGTGTEAFF	TGTGCCAGCAGCCTAGGGACAGGAACTGAAGCTTTCTTT
NA	TRBV7-9	TRBD1	TRBJ1-1	CASSVTGPRSGNTEAFF	TGTGCCAGCAGCGTGACAGGGCCCCGGAGCGGGAACACTGAAGCTTTCTTT
NA	TRBV10-1	TRBD1	TRBJ2-5	CASSGQGETQYF	TGCGCCAGCAGTGGACAGGGTGAGACCCAGTACTTC
once	TRBV10-3	TRBD1	TRBJ1-1	CAISEVDRRNTEAFF	TGTGCCATCAGTGAAGTGGACAGGAGGAACACTGAAGCTTTCTTT
NA	TRBV19	NA	TRBJ1-1	CASSIVGENTEAFF	TGTGCCAGTAGTATAGTGGGGGAGAACACTGAAGCTTTCTTT
NA	TRBV29-1	NA	TRBJ2-7	CSAEGGESYEQYF	TGCAGCGCCGAGGGTGGAGAGTCCTACGAGCAGTACTTC
NA	TRBV2	TRBD1	TRBJ2-7	CASSVRTGGGRQYF	TGTGCCAGCAGTGTCCGGACAGGGGGCGGTAGGCAGTACTTC